This T cell receptor (beta chain) was identified during a study of identical twins. General study results and limits: In beta out-of-frame sequences, the excess sharing between twins was weaker. It was possible that invariant MAIT and iNKT cells partly confounded the zero-insertion analyses.

Healthy Caucasians provided all donations. The CDR3 contains 15 residues. V dropped 7 bases and J dropped 1; count of bases not matched to a gene: 7. From germline, CDR1 is SNHLY and CDR2 FYNNEI. This clonotype has just a few counts. What it recognizes is unknown. A universal primer site was incorporated via template switching, and the cDNA contained unique molecular identifiers. TCRdb re-derived calls from the 5' RACE reads in MiXCR, one entry per CDR3 protein. The sample lists about 530,000 distinct CDR3 sequences; about a fifth were seen once. These same records also appear under a second study, on yellow fever vaccine responses in identical twins.

The sequence came from a woman aged 18-35 years in good health. Sample: CD4+ T cells sorted from blood. The J gene is TRBJ1-1, the V gene TRBV2; 9 nucleotides align to TRBD1. CDR3 bases: TGTGCCAGCAACAAACAGGGGGCGGCGAACACTGAAGCTTTCTTT. Translating gives CASNKQGAANTEAFF.